This T cell receptor (beta chain) was recorded in a study of control samples from healthy donors and cancer patients. The trim removed 4 bases at V and 2 bases at J, leaving 11 bases unmatched. The CDR3 has 17 residues. Germline CDR1 is LGHNA and CDR2 is YSLEER. Profiled with immunoSEQ multiplex PCR; TCRdb holds only in-frame clones, not every one. The sample holds tens of thousands of clones, 65% to 90% seen once. The sequence was collected from a man between 40 and 49 years old in good health. The sequencing sample was made of blood. The J gene is TRBJ2-3, the V gene TRBV4-3, with 8 positions matching TRBD2. The CDR3 nucleotides are TGCGCCAGCAGCCCCGGGGGGGGGCGATCCTCCACAGATACGCAGTATTTT. Translated, it gives CASSPGGGRSSTDTQYF.